This T cell receptor (beta chain) originates from a study of blood T cell repertoires in COVID-19. Only one count was recorded for this clone. The data were produced by immunoSEQ multiplex PCR, yet TCRdb's version contains in-frame clones alone and is incomplete. The sample contains a few hundred thousand clones, roughly 88% of which appear only once. V was trimmed by 6 bases and J by 2 bases, leaving 11 bases between them. The CDR3 loop spans 14 amino acids. Germline loops: CDR1 LNHDA, CDR2 SQIVND (reference sequence). This sequence originates from a woman between 50 and 59 years old with COVID-19, enrolled during active disease. The chain couples TRBV19 to TRBJ2-1; D remains ambiguous. The sample was peripheral blood. The CDR3 nucleotides read TGTGCCAGTAGCCGGGTTTCTACCTACAATGAGCAGTTCTTC. As protein: CASSRVSTYNEQFF.